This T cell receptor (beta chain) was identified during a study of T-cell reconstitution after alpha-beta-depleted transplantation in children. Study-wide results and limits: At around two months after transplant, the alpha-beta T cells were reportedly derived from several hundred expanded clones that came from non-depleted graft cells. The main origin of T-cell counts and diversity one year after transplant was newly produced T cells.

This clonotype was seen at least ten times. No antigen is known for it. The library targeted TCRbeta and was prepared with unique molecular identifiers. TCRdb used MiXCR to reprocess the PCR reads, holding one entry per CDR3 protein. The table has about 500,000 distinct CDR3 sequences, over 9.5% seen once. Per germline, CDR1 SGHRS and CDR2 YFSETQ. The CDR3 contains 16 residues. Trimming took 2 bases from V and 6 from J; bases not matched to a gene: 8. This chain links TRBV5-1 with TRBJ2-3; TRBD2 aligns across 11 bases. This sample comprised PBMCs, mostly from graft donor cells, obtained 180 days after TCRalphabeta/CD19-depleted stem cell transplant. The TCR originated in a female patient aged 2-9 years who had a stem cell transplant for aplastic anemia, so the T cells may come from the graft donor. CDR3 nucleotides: TGCGCCAGCAGCTTCAGCGCTAGCGGGGGGTCGGATACGCAGTATTTT. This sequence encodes CASSFSASGGSDTQYF. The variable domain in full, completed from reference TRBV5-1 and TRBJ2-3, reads KAGVTQTPRYLIKTRGQQVTLSCSPISGHRSVSWYQQTPGQGLQFLFEYFSETQRNKGNFPGRFSGRQFSNSRSEMNVSTLELGDSALYLCASSFSASGGSDTQYFGPGTRLTVL.